This T cell receptor (beta chain) was obtained from a study of T cell clonality in common variable immunodeficiency. Only in-frame clones appear in the TCRdb table, and some are missing; sequencing was by immunoSEQ multiplex PCR. The sample data list about 15,000 clones. The CVID group had more than 12 females and 25 to 30 males, mean age around 42. For at least one year, all CVID subjects received replacement immunoglobulin. Blood samples were heparinized, roughly 5 to 8 ml per donor. On this clone itself: Antigen: not known. The sequence runs out 3 residues before the end of the CDR3; the remainder is reconstructed from the germline J gene.

The CDR3 consists of 16 residues. In germline, CDR1 is SGHVS, CDR2 FQNEAQ. V was pared by 1 base and J by 3 bases, with 6 bases of the junction left unmatched. Study-level results: In common variable immunodeficiency, TCR beta chains reportedly carried fewer deletions and N-nucleotide insertions.

The sequence was obtained from a human donor with common variable immunodeficiency. This chain connects TRBV7-8 to TRBJ2-7; 10 bases agree with TRBD2. Sequencing was done on a sample of peripheral blood mononuclear cells. The sequenced CDR3 bases are TGTGCCAGCAGCTTAGGGCTAGCGGGAGAGGGCTACGAG. This sequence encodes CASSLGLAGEGYE. The CDR3 in its entirety is CASSLGLAGEGYEQYF. Variable domain in full (rest from reference TRBV7-8 and TRBJ2-7): GAGVSQSPRYKVAKRGQDVALRCDPISGHVSLFWYQQALGQGPEFLTYFQNEAQLDKSGLPSDRFFAERPEGSVSTLKIQRTQQEDSAVYLCASSLGLAGEGYEQYFGPGTRLTVT.